Listed here are 26 T cell receptor beta chains from one sample, sequenced in a study of response to subunit inactivated influenza vaccine. TCRdb re-called the RT-PCR reads through MiXCR, storing one row per CDR3 protein. The table has 500,000 to 700,000 distinct CDR3 sequences, roughly a quarter seen once. This sample also appeared in a second study, on T cells expressing NK-cell markers. That source reports: The authors generated TCR beta cDNA through 5'RACE template switching with UMIs.

The material was CD4+ T cells sorted from PBMCs, obtained 11 to 12 days after vaccination. The source is a middle-aged man who received an inactivated influenza vaccine.

The rearrangement joins TRBV20-1 to TRBJ2-1; TRBD2 matches 8 bases. J lost 7 bases, V lost 6 bases, and 14 bases had no gene match. The CDR3 extends over 15 amino acids. Germline CDR1 is DFQATT and CDR2 is SNEGSKA (reference sequence). CDR3 region: CSAQTGAGVGNEQFF. DNA for the CDR3: TGCAGTGCGCAAACCGGAGCGGGAGTGGGGAATGAGCAGTTCTTC.

The chain combines TRBV18 with TRBJ2-7, with 12 nucleotides matching TRBD2. The trim removed 2 bases at V and 3 bases at J, leaving 2 bases unmatched. The CDR3 is 15 amino acids. The germline V gene encodes CDR1 KGHSH and CDR2 LQKENI. CDR3 residues: CASSPGTSGLYEQYF. For the CDR3, the DNA is TGTGCCAGCTCACCAGGGACTAGCGGGCTCTACGAGCAGTACTTC.

The rearrangement links TRBV4-2 to TRBJ2-7, with D unclear. V was clipped by 0 bases and J by 0 bases, with 9 bases between them. This CDR3 is 15 amino acids long. CDR1 and CDR2 from the germline V gene are LGHNA and YNFKEQ. The CDR3 here is CASSQEITHSYEQYF. The CDR3 DNA reads as TGTGCCAGCAGCCAAGAGATCACACACTCCTACGAGCAGTACTTC.

The chain couples TRBV19 to TRBJ2-2; D is possibly TRBD1 or TRBD2 (5 bases each). The CDR3 is 18 amino acids. Trimming left V 4 bases short and J 0 bases short, with 18 bases between. CDR1 is LNHDA and CDR2 is SQIVND in the germline V gene (reference sequence). CDR3 sequence (DNA): TGTGCCAGTAGTAAGAGCAGGGAGAACTTTGCGAACACCGGGGAGCTGTTTTTT. Translated, it gives CASSKSRENFANTGELFF.

Many counts were recorded for this clonotype. This chain uses TRBV10-3 with TRBJ2-1; TRBD2 matches at 13 bases. This CDR3 has 17 amino acids. Losses at the gene ends were 5 bases for V and 5 bases for J; bases not matched to a gene: 9. Germline V gene sequence: CDR1 ENHRY, CDR2 SYGVKD. In DNA form, the CDR3 reads TGTGCCATCAGTCCTGGGACTAGCGGGGCCTCAGACAATGAGCAGTTCTTC. It yields the protein CAISPGTSGASDNEQFF.

This clonotype has at least ten counts. This chain connects TRBV12-3 or TRBV12-4 to TRBJ2-3; TRBD1 agrees at 7 bases. This CDR3 is 14 amino acids long. J gave up 2 bases and V 7 bases, and 6 bases lay outside the gene matches. CDR3 amino acids: CASTPGQHTDTQYF. For the CDR3, the DNA is TGTGCCAGCACCCCGGGACAGCACACAGATACGCAGTATTTT.

V is TRBV7-6 and J is TRBJ2-7; D is possibly TRBD1 (6 bases). V was trimmed by 1 base and J by 6 bases, leaving 19 bases between them. The length of the CDR3 is 16 residues. Per the germline V gene, CDR1 is SGHVS and CDR2 is FNYEAQ. The CDR3 here is CASSLVAGDRTAEQYF. In DNA form, the CDR3 reads TGTGCCAGCAGCTTAGTGGCAGGAGACAGGACCGCCGAGCAGTACTTC.

This clonotype was counted only a few times. The chain carries TRBV6-1 and TRBJ2-7, with D perhaps matching TRBD1 or TRBD2 (5 bases each). This CDR3 is 12 amino acids long. CDR1 and CDR2 from the germline V gene are MNHNS and SASEGT. Trimming left V 3 bases short and J 5 bases short, with 8 bases between. Here the CDR3 DNA reads TGTGCCAGCAGTGAGTTGGGGGACGAGCAGTACTTC. Amino acids: CASSELGDEQYF.

With respect to this clonotype: This may come from a read error, since a much larger clone is one base off. V usage is TRBV12-3 or TRBV12-4 and J usage is TRBJ2-5; tentatively, D is TRBD2 (5 bases). The CDR3 sequence is 14 residues long. As DNA, the CDR3 is TGTGTCAGCAGTCCCCGACCTCGGGGAGAGACCCAGTACTTC. This gives the protein CVSSPRPRGETQYF.

This clonotype showed up just a few times. The V and J genes are TRBV24-1 and TRBJ2-7; tentatively, D is TRBD2 (5 bases). The germline gives CDR1 KGHDR, CDR2 SFDVKD. This CDR3 contains 15 residues. V dropped 1 base and J dropped 0 bases, with 9 bases sitting between them. DNA for the CDR3: TGTGCCACCAGTGATTTAGCGGTTAGCTCCTACGAGCAGTACTTC. This translates into CATSDLAVSSYEQYF.

This clonotype was seen only a few times. The genes are TRBV5-1 and TRBJ2-2; 11 positions match TRBD2. Germline CDR1 is SGHRS and CDR2 is YFSETQ. The CDR3 extends over 17 amino acids. V lost 1 base and J lost 0; bases outside the gene matches: 2. The CDR3 DNA follows: TGCGCCAGCAGCTTGATAGCGGGGGGGACGAACACCGGGGAGCTGTTTTTT. Protein product: CASSLIAGGTNTGELFF.

The chain carries TRBV20-1 and TRBJ2-5, with a tentative D call TRBD1 (5 bases). Trimming pared 6 bases from V and 0 bases from J, leaving 17 bases between. Looked up from germline, CDR1 is DFQATT and CDR2 is SNEGSKA (reference sequence). The CDR3 length is 15 residues. The CDR3 sequence: CSAPGHTLYQETQYF. CDR3 DNA: TGCAGTGCCCCTGGACATACACTTTACCAAGAGACCCAGTACTTC.

This clonotype came up many times. The chain couples TRBV5-1 to TRBJ2-3, with 8 bases matching TRBD1. The V gene end was trimmed by 4 bases and the J gene end by 4 bases; junction bases not matched to a gene: 5. Germline assignment: CDR1 SGHRS and CDR2 YFSETQ. The CDR3 covers 14 residues. Written as DNA, the CDR3 is TGCGCCAGCAGCAACAGGGGGTCCCCAGATACGCAGTATTTT. It encodes CASSNRGSPDTQYF.

This clonotype was detected only a few times. The chain couples TRBV28 to TRBJ1-5; D possibly corresponds to TRBD1 (5 bases). The CDR3 runs 16 residues. The ends were cut back, 2 bases at V and 1 base at J, with 12 bases in the middle. Germline-derived CDR1 and CDR2 are MDHEN and SYDVKM. This chain's CDR3 is CASSLVGGRSNQPQHF. CDR3 nucleotide sequence: TGTGCCAGCAGTTTAGTGGGGGGTAGAAGCAATCAGCCCCAGCATTTT.

This clonotype was counted between two and nine times. A read error may produce the germline difference seen at one junction end. The chain joins TRBV3-1 to TRBJ2-1; 7 bases are shared with TRBD1. The germline V gene encodes CDR1 LGHDT and CDR2 YNNKEL (reference sequence). CDR3 length equals 14 residues. The CDR3, as DNA: TGTGCCAGCAGCCCTTCAACTTGGACAGGCCGATCGGTCTTC. The encoded protein is CASSPSTWTGRSVF.

The count of this clonotype is one. The chain is built from TRBV6-2 or TRBV6-3 and TRBJ2-1, with TRBD1 as a possible D gene (6 bases). From germline, CDR1 is MNHEY and CDR2 SVGEGT. The CDR3 contains 15 residues. The CDR3 protein is CAVAPGTFTYNEQFF. The CDR3 DNA is TGTGCTGTCGCCCCGGGGACATTTACCTACAATGAGCAGTTCTTC.

This clonotype occurred a few times. The chain uses TRBV20-1 and TRBJ1-5; TRBD1 matches 7 bases. The J segment lost 0 bases and the V segment lost 6 bases, leaving 5 bases of the junction unmatched. Germline V gene data show CDR1 as DFQATT and CDR2 as SNEGSKA (reference sequence). The CDR3 loop spans 14 amino acids. The chain's CDR3 is CSASTGNSNQPQHF. The DNA for the CDR3 is TGCAGTGCGTCGACAGGGAATAGCAATCAGCCCCAGCATTTT.

This rearrangement joins TRBV9 to TRBJ2-2; TRBD1 or TRBD2 may be the D gene (6 bases each). Trimming left V 4 bases short and J 7 bases short, with 17 bases between. Germline values: CDR1 SGDLS, CDR2 YYNGEE. This CDR3 has 15 amino acids. In DNA form, the CDR3 reads TGTGCCAGCAGCCCCCGCCCGGGGGCTGGCGGGGAGCTGTTTTTT. The encoded protein is CASSPRPGAGGELFF.

This clonotype was picked up a small number of times. The chain recombines TRBV29-1 with TRBJ1-1; weak D call: TRBD1 (6 bases). Between the trimmed V and J ends, which lost 7 bases and 2 bases, there was a span of 17 bases. There are 14 residues in the CDR3. In germline, CDR1 is SQVTM, CDR2 ANQGSEA. The CDR3 DNA reads as TGCAGCGCTCAAACAGGGACGGGAAACACTGAAGCTTTCTTT. Translating it yields CSAQTGTGNTEAFF.

This chain uses TRBV25-1 with TRBJ2-5; possible D gene TRBD2, 6 bases. V was shortened by 6 bases and J by 1 base, with 15 bases between the two germline ends. Germline CDR1 is MGHDK and CDR2 is SYGVNS. The CDR3 is 15 residues long. CDR3 DNA: TGTGCCAGCAGGGGAAGTAGGGAGGTCCAAGAGACCCAGTACTTC. Translation: CASRGSREVQETQYF.

The rearrangement joins TRBV27 to TRBJ2-3; 10 bases are shared with TRBD2. The V gene's germline CDR1 is MNHEY and CDR2 SMNVEV (reference sequence). This CDR3 is built from 14 residues. After removal of 5 bases from V and 7 bases from J, the junction contained 6 bases not matched to a gene. CDR3 sequence: CASSGLAGVNTQYF. Written as DNA, the CDR3 is TGTGCCAGCAGTGGGCTAGCGGGAGTGAATACGCAGTATTTT.

V is TRBV12-3 or TRBV12-4 and J is TRBJ1-3; D remains ambiguous. The CDR3 is 12 amino acids. Trimming took off 4 bases at V and 4 bases at J, with 5 bases between the two ends. CDR3 protein: CASSSRGNTIYF. CDR3 bases: TGTGCCAGCAGTTCACGGGGAAACACCATATATTTT.

The sample holds many counts of this clonotype. This chain joins TRBV20-1 and TRBJ2-7; 9 bases line up with TRBD1. Trimming cost V 3 bases and J 6 bases; bases outside gene matches: 9. The CDR3 runs to 14 residues. Germline CDR1 is DFQATT and CDR2 is SNEGSKA (reference sequence). In DNA form, the CDR3 reads TGCAGTGCTAGCACGACAGGGGGGACCAGCGAGCAGTACTTC. Translation: CSASTTGGTSEQYF.

The chain uses TRBV27 and TRBJ2-1; no reliable D call. CDR1 and CDR2 (germline): MNHEY, SMNVEV (reference sequence). Trimming stripped 0 bases from V and 7 bases from J, with 13 bases between. This CDR3 contains 15 residues. The CDR3 spells CASSLSKGSKNEQFF. CDR3 nucleotides: TGTGCCAGCAGTTTATCGAAGGGAAGTAAGAATGAGCAGTTCTTC.

In its sample, this clonotype was seen many times. At one boundary the junction diverges from the germline segment, which might be a read error. V and J are TRBV7-7 and TRBJ2-5; D is unresolved. Germline CDR1 is SSHAT and CDR2 is FNYEAQ (reference sequence). This CDR3 has 16 amino acids. CDR3 DNA: TGTGCTAGCAGCTTAGGACGCCTCATAGGGAAAGAGACCCAGTACTTC. Encoded protein: CASSLGRLIGKETQYF.

The V and J genes are TRBV7-9 and TRBJ2-7; 8 bases fit TRBD1. Per germline, CDR1 SEHNR and CDR2 FQNEAQ (reference sequence). Trimming at V came to 5 bases and at J to 1 base, leaving 7 bases not matched to a gene. The CDR3 loop spans 15 amino acids. DNA of the CDR3: TGTGCCAGCAGCCTTCGGGACAGGCTTTCCTACGAGCAGTACTTC. This translates into CASSLRDRLSYEQYF.